The rows below give T cell receptor beta chains drawn from one sample of a study of OX40 agonist ivuxolimab in advanced cancers. Clones were sequenced by immunoSEQ multiplex PCR, and TCRdb holds only the in-frame ones, with some missing. Among about 26,000 clones listed, about four fifths were seen once. The source material was CD4+ or CD8+ T cells sorted from blood, sampled in a trial of the OX40 agonist ivuxolimab. These receptors all come from an adult with an advanced solid tumor such as melanoma, head and neck, liver or kidney cancer. Each CDR3 is given with its conserved first and last residue. D genes are given only for firm matches. The listing skips clone size in some rows; elsewhere it reads once, few, many or a size class.

-,-,TRBJ2-7,TRBV11-2,TGTGCCAGCAGCCAGGCCATTTCGGGGGAGCAGTACTTC,CASSQAISGEQYF
-,once,TRBJ2-5,TRBV4-1,TGCGCCAGCAGCCAAGAGGGAGATACGGAGACCCAGTACTTC,CASSQEGDTETQYF
-,-,TRBJ1-4,TRBV5-4,TGTGCCAGCAGCCGAGATGGTGCTAATGAAAAACTGTTTTTT,CASSRDGANEKLFF
-,many,TRBJ1-5,TRBV27,TGTGCCAGCAGTTTATCATCCTTTAATCAGCCCCAGCATTTT,CASSLSSFNQPQHF
TRBD1,-,TRBJ1-6,TRBV19,TGTGCCAGTGGGGACAGTACGAGCTCCTATAATTCACCCCTCCACTTT,CASGDSTSSYNSPLHF
-,few,TRBJ1-1,TRBV6-5,TGTGCCAGCTCAGGAGGGATGAACACTGAAGCTTTCTTT,CASSGGMNTEAFF
-,-,TRBJ2-5,TRBV6-6,TGTGCCAGCAGTTACTCGACAGAGACCCAGTACTTC,CASSYSTETQYF
-,-,TRBJ1-2,TRBV14,TGTGCCAGCAGCCAAGTCGCCGGTCCGGGGGATGGCTACACCTTC,CASSQVAGPGDGYTF
-,-,TRBJ2-5,TRBV5-6,TGTGCCAGCAGCTTGAGAAGGGGATGGCAAGAGACCCAGTACTTC,CASSLRRGWQETQYF
-,-,TRBJ1-3,TRBV7-2,TGTGCCAGCAGCCCCCAGATATCGGGAAACACCATATATTTT,CASSPQISGNTIYF
TRBD2,few,TRBJ2-6,TRBV7-8,TGTGCCAGCAGCGTGACTAGCGTTAGCTCTGGGGCCAACGTCCTGACTTTC,CASSVTSVSSGANVLTF
TRBD2,-,TRBJ2-7,TRBV4-1,TGCGCCAGCAGCCAAGATGCTGCGGGAGGGTACGAGCAGTACTTC,CASSQDAAGGYEQYF
-,-,TRBJ2-6,TRBV11-2,TGTGCCAGCAGCTCAGCCCCCCAAGGTCCCCCTGGGGCCAACGTCCTGACTTTC,CASSSAPQGPPGANVLTF
TRBD1,-,TRBJ2-7,TRBV2,TGTGCCAGCAGGGACAGGGCCTACGAGCAGTACTTC,CASRDRAYEQYF
-,-,TRBJ2-2,TRBV4-1,TGCGCCAGCACCCAAACGGGGCAGCTAAACACCGGGGAGCTGTTTTTT,CASTQTGQLNTGELFF
-,-,TRBJ2-2,TRBV7-3,TGTGCCAGCAGCTTATCTGGGGCGAACACCGGGGAGCTGTTTTTT,CASSLSGANTGELFF
-,few,TRBJ1-6,TRBV25-1,TGTGCCGCGGGGCAATCACCCCTCCACTTT,CAAGQSPLHF
TRBD1,-,TRBJ1-5,TRBV27,TGTGCCAGCAGCCAGGGGGCGAATCAGCCCCAGCATTTT,CASSQGANQPQHF
-,-,TRBJ2-5,TRBV7-9,TGTGCCAGCAGCGCGGGACCGTTAGTGGCCCAGTACTTC,CASSAGPLVAQYF
-,-,TRBJ2-3,TRBV15,TGTGCCACCAGCAAAGGGAGTGCTAGCACAGATACGCAGTATTTT,CATSKGSASTDTQYF
-,once,TRBJ2-6,TRBV7-9,TGTGCCAGCAGCTCGGGGGACAGCAGCTCTGGGGCCAACGTCCTGACTTTC,CASSSGDSSSGANVLTF
-,-,TRBJ2-3,TRBV5-5,TGTGCCAGCAGCCCCCCTAGGGATACGCAGTATTTT,CASSPPRDTQYF
TRBD1,-,TRBJ1-2,TRBV2,TGTGCCAGCAGACTAAGCGGGGGACAGGACGGTGGCTACACCTTC,CASRLSGGQDGGYTF
TRBD2,-,TRBJ2-5,TRBV7-9,TGTGCCAGCAGCATCGGCGGGAGGGAAGAGACCCAGTACTTC,CASSIGGREETQYF
TRBD2,-,TRBJ2-3,TRBV4-1,TGCGCCAGCAGCCTTCCCTTAGCGGGGGTACGAGATACGCAGTATTTT,CASSLPLAGVRDTQYF
TRBD1,-,TRBJ2-5,TRBV6-6,TGTGCCAGCAGCGTGACAGGGGGAGGCGAGACCCAGTACTTC,CASSVTGGGETQYF
-,medium-sized,TRBJ2-2,TRBV5-1,TGCGCCAGCAGCTTATCAGATCTTCCCTTGTTCACCGGGGAGCTGTTTTTT,CASSLSDLPLFTGELFF
-,many,TRBJ2-3,TRBV7-8,TGTGCCAGCAGCTTAGAATACCCCGGGGATACGCAGTATTTT,CASSLEYPGDTQYF
TRBD1,-,TRBJ1-2,TRBV13,TGTGCCAGCAGCTTCGGACAGGTCGACTATGGCTACACCTTC,CASSFGQVDYGYTF
TRBD1,-,TRBJ2-7,TRBV9,TGTGCCAGCAGCGTATCAGGGGGCAGCTACGAGCAGTACTTC,CASSVSGGSYEQYF
TRBD2,-,TRBJ2-7,TRBV9,TGTGCCAGCAGCGTAGGGACTAGCGGGGTTTCCTACGAGCAGTACTTC,CASSVGTSGVSYEQYF
TRBD1,-,TRBJ2-7,TRBV27,TGTGCCAGCGGCCTGGGGACAGGGGGTATCGAGCAGTACTTC,CASGLGTGGIEQYF
-,-,TRBJ2-7,TRBV19,TGTGCCAGTAGTATAGCGCCGACGGAGCAGTACTTC,CASSIAPTEQYF
-,-,TRBJ2-3,TRBV7-3,TGTGCCAGCAGCTTTGGTGGCGGGGGCATAACAGATACGCAGTATTTT,CASSFGGGGITDTQYF
TRBD2,-,TRBJ2-1,TRBV7-3,TGTGCCAGCAGCTTAACTAGCGGGAGCAATGAGCAGTTCTTC,CASSLTSGSNEQFF
-,-,TRBJ2-1,TRBV30,TGTGCCTGGAGTGTGGCCGTCTCCTACAATGAGCAGTTCTTC,CAWSVAVSYNEQFF
-,few,TRBJ1-3,TRBV7-6,TGTGCCAGCAGCTTCTCCTTCATTTTCTCTGGAAACACCATATATTTT,CASSFSFIFSGNTIYF
-,-,TRBJ1-2,TRBV4-3,TGCGCCAGCAGCCTTAGACAGCTCTACACCTTC,CASSLRQLYTF
-,-,TRBJ2-3,TRBV27,TGTGCCAGCAGTTTTAAGGGGCCTAGCACAGATACGCAGTATTTT,CASSFKGPSTDTQYF
TRBD2,-,TRBJ2-1,TRBV28,TGTGCCAGCAGCGGGCTTACTAGCGGGCTCAATGAGCAGTTCTTC,CASSGLTSGLNEQFF
TRBD2,once,TRBJ2-1,TRBV7-6,TGTGCCAGCTTGGGACTAGCGGAGCCGATCTCCTACAATGAGCAGTTCTTC,CASLGLAEPISYNEQFF
-,-,TRBJ1-1,TRBV7-9,TGTGCCAGCAGCTCGAAACAGGGTTCGGGCACTGAAGCTTTCTTT,CASSSKQGSGTEAFF